One sample yielded the 9 T cell receptor beta chains listed below, sequenced in a study of CD8 T cells in Susac syndrome. cDNA came from 0.5 to 1 ug RNA primed by random hexamers. MiXCR, run by TCRdb on the immunoSEQ multiplex PCR reads, gives a single entry per CDR3 protein. The table lists fewer than 80,000 distinct CDR3 sequences, approximately 95% of them singletons. The specimen sequenced was CD8+ T cells from PBMCs. The receptor set was obtained from a human donor in good health.

This clonotype appeared a few times. The V and J genes are TRBV27 and TRBJ2-7; a weak D match, TRBD2 (6 bases). The ends were cut back, 3 bases at V and 0 bases at J, with 9 bases in the middle. The CDR3 sequence is 14 residues long. From germline, CDR1 is MNHEY and CDR2 SMNVEV (reference sequence). The CDR3 DNA is TGTGCCAGCAGTTTGACCGGGAGCTCCTACGAGCAGTACTTC. Translation gives CASSLTGSSYEQYF.

This clonotype was seen only once. V is TRBV4-2 and J is TRBJ2-2, with 8 bases identical to TRBD2. Losses at the gene ends were 0 bases for V and 2 bases for J; bases not matched to a gene: 2. Looked up from germline, CDR1 is LGHNA and CDR2 is YNFKEQ. This CDR3 is built from 16 residues. The CDR3 DNA reads TGTGCCAGCAGCCAAGAAGCGGGGGACAACACCGGGGAGCTGTTTTTT. This encodes CASSQEAGDNTGELFF.

This sequence joins TRBV29-1 and TRBJ2-5, with TRBD2 as a possible D gene (6 bases). V was shortened by 2 bases and J by 0 bases, with 13 bases between the two germline ends. Germline values: CDR1 SQVTM, CDR2 ANQGSEA. This CDR3 is built from 15 residues. Here the CDR3 DNA reads TGCAGCGTTGAAAGGAGGGAGGCATACCAAGAGACCCAGTACTTC. It yields the protein CSVERREAYQETQYF.

CDR3 sequence (DNA): TGTGCCAGCGCCCCGTCCCGGGCAACCCGCGGCTACACCTTC. Translated, it gives CASAPSRATRGYTF. V usage is TRBV6-2 or TRBV6-3 and J usage is TRBJ1-2; D unclear. Between the trimmed V and J ends, which lost 8 bases and 8 bases, there was a span of 21 bases. The CDR3 has 14 residues. The germline V gene has CDR1 MNHEY and CDR2 SVGEGT.

The chain recombines TRBV15 with TRBJ1-2; D ambiguous. CDR3 size: 12 residues. CDR1 and CDR2 from the germline V gene are LNHNV and YYDKDF (reference sequence). V was cut by 6 bases and J by 8 bases, with 13 bases left in between. The CDR3 here is CATRSSGRGYTF. The CDR3 DNA reads as TGTGCCACCAGGAGCAGTGGGCGAGGCTACACCTTC.

V usage is TRBV7-9 and J usage is TRBJ2-1; D uncertain. The V gene lost 11 bases and the J gene lost 6 bases, with 20 bases spanning the gap. The CDR3 has 14 amino acids. Germline V gene data show CDR1 as SEHNR and CDR2 as FQNEAQ (reference sequence). For the CDR3, the DNA is TGTGCCTCCGAAAGTCCCTGGAGATCCAATGAGCAGTTCTTC. This encodes CASESPWRSNEQFF.

The V call is TRBV28, the J call TRBJ2-2; TRBD1 might be the D (5 bases). Germline V gene data show CDR1 as MDHEN and CDR2 as SYDVKM. V gave up 3 bases and J gave up 2 bases, with 19 bases separating them. The CDR3 consists of 18 residues. The CDR3 sequence is CASSFLPDRPQNTGELFF. The CDR3 region has the DNA TGTGCCAGCAGTTTCCTCCCCGACAGACCCCAAAACACCGGGGAGCTGTTTTTT.

The chain recombines TRBV6-1 with TRBJ2-2; 7 bases map to TRBD2. J was trimmed by 1 base and V by 4 bases; bases with no gene match: 6. The CDR3 spans 16 residues. CDR1 is MNHNS and CDR2 is SASEGT in the germline V gene. The CDR3 protein is CASSVELAVNTGELFF. The DNA of the CDR3 is TGTGCCAGCAGTGTAGAGCTAGCGGTGAACACCGGGGAGCTGTTTTTT.

This chain links TRBV7-2 with TRBJ2-2; possibly TRBD1 for D (5 bases). Trimming pared 11 bases from V and 0 bases from J, leaving 16 bases between. The CDR3 consists of 15 residues. Looked up from germline, CDR1 is SGHTA and CDR2 is FQGNSA. CDR3: CAEQLGLSNTGELFF. The CDR3 DNA reads as TGTGCCGAGCAGTTGGGGCTTTCGAACACCGGGGAGCTGTTTTTT.